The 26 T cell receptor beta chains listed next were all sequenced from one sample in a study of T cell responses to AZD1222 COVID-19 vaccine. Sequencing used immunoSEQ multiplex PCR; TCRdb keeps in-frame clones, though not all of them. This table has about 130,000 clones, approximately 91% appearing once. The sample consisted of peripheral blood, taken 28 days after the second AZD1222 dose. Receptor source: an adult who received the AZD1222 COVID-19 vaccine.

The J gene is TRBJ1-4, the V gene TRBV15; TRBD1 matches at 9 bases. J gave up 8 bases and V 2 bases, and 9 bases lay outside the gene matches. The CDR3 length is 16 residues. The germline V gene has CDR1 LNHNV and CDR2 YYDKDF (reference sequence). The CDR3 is CATSRPGQGTEEKLFF. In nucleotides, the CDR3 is TGTGCCACCAGCAGACCTGGACAGGGGACGGAAGAAAAACTGTTTTTT.

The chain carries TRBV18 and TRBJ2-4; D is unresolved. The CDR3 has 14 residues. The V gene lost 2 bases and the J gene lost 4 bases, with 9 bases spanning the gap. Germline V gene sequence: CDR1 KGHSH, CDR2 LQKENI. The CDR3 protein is CASSPGSPKNIQYF. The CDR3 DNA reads TGTGCCAGCTCACCAGGTAGCCCGAAAAACATTCAGTACTTC.

CDR3 residues: CASSSTSGTYNEQFF. CDR3 sequence (DNA): TGCGCCAGCAGCTCGACTAGCGGGACCTACAATGAGCAGTTCTTC. This chain connects TRBV5-1 to TRBJ2-1, with TRBD2 identical over 11 bases. This CDR3 comprises 15 residues. Trimming took 3 bases from V and 2 from J; bases not matched to a gene: 1. Germline loops: CDR1 SGHRS, CDR2 YFSETQ.

Here the CDR3 reads CAIRVADTQYF. The CDR3 region has the DNA TGTGCCATCCGGGTGGCAGATACGCAGTATTTT. The chain joins TRBV10-3 to TRBJ2-3; no firm D call. Germline CDR1 reads ENHRY; CDR2 reads SYGVKD. V was clipped by 8 bases and J by 4 bases, with 7 bases between them. The CDR3 is 11 amino acids.

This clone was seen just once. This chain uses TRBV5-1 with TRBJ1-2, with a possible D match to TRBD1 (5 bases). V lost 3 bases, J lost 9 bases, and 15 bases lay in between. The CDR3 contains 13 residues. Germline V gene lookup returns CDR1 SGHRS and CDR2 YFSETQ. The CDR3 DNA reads TGCGCCAGCAGCTCGGGGACGACTTTTAGCTACACCTTC. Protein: CASSSGTTFSYTF.

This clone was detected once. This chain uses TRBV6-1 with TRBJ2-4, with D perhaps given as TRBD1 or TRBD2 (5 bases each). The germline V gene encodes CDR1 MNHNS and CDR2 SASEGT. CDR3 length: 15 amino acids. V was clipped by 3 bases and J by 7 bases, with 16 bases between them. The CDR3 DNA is TGTGCCAGCAGTGATGGGACCACCAATAGGAACATTCAGTACTTC. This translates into CASSDGTTNRNIQYF.

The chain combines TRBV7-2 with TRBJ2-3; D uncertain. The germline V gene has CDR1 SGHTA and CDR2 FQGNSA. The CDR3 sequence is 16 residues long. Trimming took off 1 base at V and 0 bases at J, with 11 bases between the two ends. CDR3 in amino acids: CASSLGITPSTDTQYF. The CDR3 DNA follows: TGTGCCAGCAGCTTAGGTATTACACCTAGCACAGATACGCAGTATTTT. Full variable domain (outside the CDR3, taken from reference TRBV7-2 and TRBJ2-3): GAGVSQSPSNKVTEKGKDVELRCDPISGHTALYWYRQSLGQGLEFLIYFQGNSAPDKSGLPSDRFSAERTGGSVSTLTIQRTQQEDSAVYLCASSLGITPSTDTQYFGPGTRLTVL.

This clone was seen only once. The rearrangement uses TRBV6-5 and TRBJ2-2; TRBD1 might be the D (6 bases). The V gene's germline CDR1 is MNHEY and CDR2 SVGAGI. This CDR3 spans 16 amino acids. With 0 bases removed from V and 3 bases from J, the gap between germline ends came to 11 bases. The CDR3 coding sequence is TGTGCCAGCAGTTACTCGATGGGACAACACACCGGGGAGCTGTTTTTT. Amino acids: CASSYSMGQHTGELFF.

The chain's CDR3 is CASSPQRDGEQYF. CDR3 nucleotide sequence: TGTGCCAGCTCACCCCAACGGGATGGTGAGCAGTACTTC. V gene TRBV18 combines with J gene TRBJ2-7, with a tentative D call TRBD2 (5 bases). CDR3 length: 13 amino acids. Germline CDR1 KGHSH, CDR2 LQKENI. The ends were cut back, 3 bases at V and 7 bases at J, with 13 bases in the middle.

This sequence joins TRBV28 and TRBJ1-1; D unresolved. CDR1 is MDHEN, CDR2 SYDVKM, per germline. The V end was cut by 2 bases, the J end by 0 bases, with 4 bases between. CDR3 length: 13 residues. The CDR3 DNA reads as TGTGCCAGCAGTTTAACTATGAACACTGAAGCTTTCTTT. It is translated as CASSLTMNTEAFF.

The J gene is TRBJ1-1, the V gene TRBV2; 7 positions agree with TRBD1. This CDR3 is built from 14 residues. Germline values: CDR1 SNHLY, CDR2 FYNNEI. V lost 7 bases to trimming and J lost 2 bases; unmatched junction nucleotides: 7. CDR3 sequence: CASIGDRVNTEAFF. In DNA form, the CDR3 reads TGTGCCAGCATAGGAGACAGGGTCAACACTGAAGCTTTCTTT.

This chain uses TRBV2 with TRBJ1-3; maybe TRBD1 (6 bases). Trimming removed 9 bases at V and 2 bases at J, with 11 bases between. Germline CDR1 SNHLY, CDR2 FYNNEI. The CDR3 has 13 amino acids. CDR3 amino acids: CASGGSTGNTIYF. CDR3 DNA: TGTGCCAGTGGGGGCAGTACTGGAAACACCATATATTTT.

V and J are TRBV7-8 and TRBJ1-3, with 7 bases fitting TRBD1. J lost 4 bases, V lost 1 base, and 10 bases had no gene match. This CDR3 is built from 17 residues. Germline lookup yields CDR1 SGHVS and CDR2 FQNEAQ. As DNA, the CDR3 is TGTGCCAGCAGCTTAGGGCCTGACAGGGCCTTAGGAAACACCATATATTTT. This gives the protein CASSLGPDRALGNTIYF.

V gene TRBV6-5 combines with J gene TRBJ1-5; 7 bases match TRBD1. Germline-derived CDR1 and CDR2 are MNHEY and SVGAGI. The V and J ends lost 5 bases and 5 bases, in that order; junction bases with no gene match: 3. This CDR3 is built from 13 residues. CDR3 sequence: CASSRDSHQPQHF. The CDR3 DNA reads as TGTGCCAGCAGTAGGGACAGCCATCAGCCCCAGCATTTT.

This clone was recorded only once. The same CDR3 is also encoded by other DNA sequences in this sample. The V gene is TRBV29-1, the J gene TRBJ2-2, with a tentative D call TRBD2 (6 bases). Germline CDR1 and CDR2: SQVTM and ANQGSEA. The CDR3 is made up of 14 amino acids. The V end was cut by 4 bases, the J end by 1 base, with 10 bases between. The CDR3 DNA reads TGCAGCGTTGTCGGGGGAAGGAACACCGGGGAGCTGTTTTTT. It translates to CSVVGGRNTGELFF.

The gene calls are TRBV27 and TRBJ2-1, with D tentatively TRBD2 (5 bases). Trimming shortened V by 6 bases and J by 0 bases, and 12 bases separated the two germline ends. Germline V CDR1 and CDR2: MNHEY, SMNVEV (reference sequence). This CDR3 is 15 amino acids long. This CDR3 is CASRLAPRSYNEQFF. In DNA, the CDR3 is TGTGCCAGCAGGCTAGCCCCACGCTCCTACAATGAGCAGTTCTTC.

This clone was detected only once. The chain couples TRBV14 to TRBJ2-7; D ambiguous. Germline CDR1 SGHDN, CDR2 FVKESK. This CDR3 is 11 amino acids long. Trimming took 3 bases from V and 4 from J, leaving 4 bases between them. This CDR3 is CASSQLYEQYF. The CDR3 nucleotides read TGTGCCAGCAGCCAGTTATACGAGCAGTACTTC.

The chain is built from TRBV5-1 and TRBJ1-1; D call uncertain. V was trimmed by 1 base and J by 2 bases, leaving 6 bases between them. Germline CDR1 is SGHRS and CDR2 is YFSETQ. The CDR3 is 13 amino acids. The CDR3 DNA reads TGCGCCAGCAGCTTGACCGGAAACACTGAAGCTTTCTTT. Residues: CASSLTGNTEAFF. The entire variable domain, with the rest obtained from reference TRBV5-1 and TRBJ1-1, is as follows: KAGVTQTPRYLIKTRGQQVTLSCSPISGHRSVSWYQQTPGQGLQFLFEYFSETQRNKGNFPGRFSGRQFSNSRSEMNVSTLELGDSALYLCASSLTGNTEAFFGQGTRLTVV.

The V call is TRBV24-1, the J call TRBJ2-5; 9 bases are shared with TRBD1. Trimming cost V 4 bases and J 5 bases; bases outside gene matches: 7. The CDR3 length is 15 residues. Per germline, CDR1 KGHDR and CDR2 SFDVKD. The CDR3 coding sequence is TGTGCCACCAGTGACCAACAGGGGGCTGGGGAGACCCAGTACTTC. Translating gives CATSDQQGAGETQYF.

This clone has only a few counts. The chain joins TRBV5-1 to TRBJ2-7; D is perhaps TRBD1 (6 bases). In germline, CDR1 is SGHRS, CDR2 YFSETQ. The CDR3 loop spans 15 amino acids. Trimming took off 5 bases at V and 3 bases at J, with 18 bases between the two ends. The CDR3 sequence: CASRWGHHEIYEQYF. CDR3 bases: TGCGCCAGCAGATGGGGACACCACGAAATCTACGAGCAGTACTTC.

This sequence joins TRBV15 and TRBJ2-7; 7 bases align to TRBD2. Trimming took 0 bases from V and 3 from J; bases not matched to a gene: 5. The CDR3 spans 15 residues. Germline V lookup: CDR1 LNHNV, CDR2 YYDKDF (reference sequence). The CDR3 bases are TGTGCCACCAGCAGAGATGGCACGGGGGGCTACGAGCAGTACTTC. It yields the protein CATSRDGTGGYEQYF.

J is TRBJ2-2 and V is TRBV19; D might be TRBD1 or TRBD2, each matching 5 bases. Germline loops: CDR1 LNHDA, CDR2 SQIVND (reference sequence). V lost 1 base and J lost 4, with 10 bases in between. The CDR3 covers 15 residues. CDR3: CASSIAGTFTGELFF. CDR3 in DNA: TGTGCCAGTAGTATAGCAGGGACCTTCACCGGGGAGCTGTTTTTT.

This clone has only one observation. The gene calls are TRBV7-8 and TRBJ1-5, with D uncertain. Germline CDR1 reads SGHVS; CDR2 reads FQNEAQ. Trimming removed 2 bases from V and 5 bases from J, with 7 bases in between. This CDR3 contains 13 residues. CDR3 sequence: CASSLNFYQPQHF. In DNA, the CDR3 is TGTGCCAGCAGCTTAAATTTTTATCAGCCCCAGCATTTT. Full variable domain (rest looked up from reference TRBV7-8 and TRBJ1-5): GAGVSQSPRYKVAKRGQDVALRCDPISGHVSLFWYQQALGQGPEFLTYFQNEAQLDKSGLPSDRFFAERPEGSVSTLKIQRTQQEDSAVYLCASSLNFYQPQHFGDGTRLSIL.

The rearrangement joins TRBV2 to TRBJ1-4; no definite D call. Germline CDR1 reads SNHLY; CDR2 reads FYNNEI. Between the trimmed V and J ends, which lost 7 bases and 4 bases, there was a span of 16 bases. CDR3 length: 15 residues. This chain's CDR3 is CASNRGRNRNEKLFF. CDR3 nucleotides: TGTGCCAGCAACCGAGGACGGAATCGTAATGAAAAACTGTTTTTT.

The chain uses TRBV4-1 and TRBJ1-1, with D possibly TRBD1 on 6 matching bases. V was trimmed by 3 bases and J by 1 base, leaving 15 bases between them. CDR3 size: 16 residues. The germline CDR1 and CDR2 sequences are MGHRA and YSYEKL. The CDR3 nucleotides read TGCGCCAGCAGCCAGAGGGCCGGGGGGCGGAACACTGAAGCTTTCTTT. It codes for CASSQRAGGRNTEAFF.

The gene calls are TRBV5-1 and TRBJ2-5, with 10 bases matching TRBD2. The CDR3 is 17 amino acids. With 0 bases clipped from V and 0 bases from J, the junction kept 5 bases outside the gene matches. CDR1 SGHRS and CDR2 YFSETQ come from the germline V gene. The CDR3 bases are TGCGCCAGCAGCTTGGCCTTAACTAGCGGGAACCAAGAGACCCAGTACTTC. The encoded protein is CASSLALTSGNQETQYF.